Listed below are T cell receptor beta chains from one sample, sequenced in a study of cytomegalovirus exposure and HLA in healthy donors. Profiling relied on immunoSEQ multiplex PCR, and the TCRdb table lists in-frame clones only, not all of them. The sample includes 150,000 or so clones. What was sequenced was PBMCs. These receptors were collected from a man between 18 and 35 years old in good health and CMV-seronegative. Both conserved end residues are part of each CDR3.

v_gene: TRBV19
j_gene: TRBJ1-2
CDR3aa: CASSIRGDSYGYTF

v_gene: TRBV2
j_gene: TRBJ1-1
CDR3aa: CASSVPGDRGLDTEAFF

v_gene: TRBV19
j_gene: TRBJ1-5
CDR3aa: CASSIAGEGDQPQHF

v_gene: TRBV6-5
j_gene: TRBJ2-7
CDR3aa: CASSPAQGLYEQYF

v_gene: TRBV6-1
j_gene: TRBJ2-5
CDR3aa: CTCGLGIQETQYF

v_gene: TRBV29-1
j_gene: TRBJ2-7
CDR3aa: CSVDRDYEQYF

v_gene: TRBV5-4
j_gene: TRBJ2-1
CDR3aa: CASSLTPSGAYNEQFF

v_gene: TRBV4-2
j_gene: TRBJ2-5
CDR3aa: CASSQDAAGRYGTQYF

v_gene: TRBV10-3
j_gene: TRBJ1-3
CDR3aa: CAITRGEENTIYF

v_gene: TRBV6-1
j_gene: TRBJ1-1
CDR3aa: CASSEFPSARGNTEAFF

v_gene: TRBV25-1
j_gene: TRBJ2-1
CDR3aa: CASSGLAGGEQFF

v_gene: TRBV14
j_gene: TRBJ2-7
CDR3aa: CASSQSGQPSYEQYF

v_gene: TRBV13
j_gene: TRBJ1-2
CDR3aa: CASSLGTGEANYGYTF

v_gene: TRBV6-1
j_gene: TRBJ1-5
CDR3aa: CASSEDGGGTQPQHF

v_gene: TRBV7-3
j_gene: TRBJ2-3
CDR3aa: CASTLGGESTDTQYF

v_gene: TRBV7-9
j_gene: TRBJ1-4
CDR3aa: CASSLAVRGNEKLFF

v_gene: TRBV6-6
j_gene: TRBJ1-5
CDR3aa: CASRQDSNQPQHF

v_gene: TRBV11-3
j_gene: TRBJ2-3
CDR3aa: CASSLRLFTDTQYF

v_gene: TRBV20-1
j_gene: TRBJ2-1
CDR3aa: CGPRQGNEQFF

v_gene: TRBV6-1
j_gene: TRBJ2-5
CDR3aa: CASSEGGHSATQYF

v_gene: TRBV18
j_gene: .
CDR3aa: CASSLGQGATYEQYF

v_gene: TRBV14
j_gene: TRBJ2-1
CDR3aa: CASSQWVAGADNEQFF

v_gene: TRBV2
j_gene: TRBJ1-5
CDR3aa: CASSGTGGIQPQHF

v_gene: TRBV19
j_gene: TRBJ2-1
CDR3aa: CASRELLAANEQFF

v_gene: TRBV14
j_gene: TRBJ2-1
CDR3aa: CASSQVRREPYNEQFF

v_gene: TRBV7-2
j_gene: TRBJ2-7
CDR3aa: CASSLVVAGGSYEQYF

v_gene: TRBV27
j_gene: TRBJ2-4
CDR3aa: CASSLRGLWNIQYF

v_gene: TRBV7-6
j_gene: TRBJ2-1
CDR3aa: CASSLVGDTYNEQFF

v_gene: TRBV7-2
j_gene: TRBJ1-4
CDR3aa: CASSFRHKPTNEKLFF

v_gene: TRBV7-7
j_gene: TRBJ1-5
CDR3aa: CASSLESSGQGINQPQHF

v_gene: TRBV15
j_gene: TRBJ1-4
CDR3aa: CATSREEGFFAGRREKLFF

v_gene: TRBV28
j_gene: TRBJ2-5
CDR3aa: CASSLGAVETQYF